This T cell receptor (beta chain) appears in the sequencing data of a study of cytomegalovirus exposure and HLA in healthy donors. Study-wide results and limits: One cluster of highly shared sequence variants probably arose as a sequencing artifact. Upon later analysis, TCR association rates were observed to vary by HLA locus, being highest for DRB1 and lowest for HLA-C. Common viral pathogens seemed, in a later analysis, to connect with several of the most significant clusters. CMV serostatus alone was available as immune exposure information.

Trimming took off 5 bases at V and 1 base at J, with 18 bases between the two ends. Per the germline V gene, CDR1 is SEHNR and CDR2 is FQNEAQ (reference sequence). This CDR3 comprises 16 residues. Worth noting for this clone: What it binds is unknown.

Both 60 Vbeta primers and 13 Jbeta primers went into the PCR. The table came from immunoSEQ multiplex PCR; TCRdb's copy has only in-frame clones and leaves some out. The sample contains about 140,000 clones, 60% to 85% of which appear only once. The receptor was isolated from a woman between 40 and 50 years old in good health and CMV-seronegative. The chain links TRBV7-9 to TRBJ2-7, with D possibly TRBD1 on 5 matching bases. Sequenced material: PBMCs. The CDR3 spells CASSAVVGQRSYEQYF. CDR3 bases: TGTGCCAGCAGCGCCGTCGTGGGGCAGCGTTCCTACGAGCAGTACTTC.